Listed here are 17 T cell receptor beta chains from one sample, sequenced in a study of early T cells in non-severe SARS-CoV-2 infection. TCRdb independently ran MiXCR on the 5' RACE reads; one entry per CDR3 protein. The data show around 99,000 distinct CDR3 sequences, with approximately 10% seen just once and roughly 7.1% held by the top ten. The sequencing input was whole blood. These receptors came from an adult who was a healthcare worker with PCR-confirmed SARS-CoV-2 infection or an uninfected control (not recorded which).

The CDR3 loop is CASQQYRVTVTGELFF. The CDR3 DNA is TGTGCCAGTCAACAATACAGGGTTACGGTGACCGGGGAGCTGTTTTTT. The chain has TRBV19 and TRBJ2-2; TRBD1 might be the D (6 bases). Trimming left V 8 bases short and J 5 bases short, with 21 bases between. This CDR3 is 16 amino acids long. Germline V CDR1 and CDR2: LNHDA, SQIVND (reference sequence). Supplemented by reference TRBV19 and TRBJ2-2, the full variable domain reads DGGITQSPKYLFRKEGQNVTLSCEQNLNHDAMYWYRQDPGQGLRLIYYSQIVNDFQKGDIAEGYSVSREKKESFPLTVTSAQKNPTAFYLCASQQYRVTVTGELFFGEGSRLTVL.

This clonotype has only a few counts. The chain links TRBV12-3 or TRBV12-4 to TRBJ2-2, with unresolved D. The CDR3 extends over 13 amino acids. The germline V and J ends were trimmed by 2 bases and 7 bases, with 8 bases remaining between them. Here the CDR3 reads CASSLRVDGELFF. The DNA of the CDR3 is TGTGCCAGCAGTTTACGGGTGGACGGGGAGCTGTTTTTT.

The CDR3 nucleotides are TGTGCCAGCAGCTTGGAACCTAGCGGGAATTTCAATGAGCAGTTCTTC. It is translated as CASSLEPSGNFNEQFF. The V and J genes are TRBV5-5 and TRBJ2-1; 9 bases are a match to TRBD2. This CDR3 is built from 16 residues. V lost 0 bases, J lost 6 bases, and 7 bases stayed unmatched. Germline values: CDR1 SGHKS, CDR2 YYEKEE (reference sequence).

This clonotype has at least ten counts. CDR3 in amino acids: CASSLSGVLNEQFF. DNA of the CDR3: TGTGCCAGCAGCTTAAGCGGGGTCCTCAATGAGCAGTTCTTC. This rearrangement joins TRBV7-6 to TRBJ2-1; 7 bases are shared with TRBD2. The CDR3 is 14 amino acids. Unmatched junction bases numbered 4, after V lost 2 bases and J lost 6 bases. Germline CDR1 and CDR2: SGHVS and FNYEAQ.

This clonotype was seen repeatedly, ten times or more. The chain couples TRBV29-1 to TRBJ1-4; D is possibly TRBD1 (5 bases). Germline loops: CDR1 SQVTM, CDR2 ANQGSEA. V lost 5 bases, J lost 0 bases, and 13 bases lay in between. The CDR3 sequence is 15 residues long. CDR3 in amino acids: CSVRDRTATNEKLFF. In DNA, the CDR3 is TGCAGCGTTCGAGACAGAACTGCAACTAATGAAAAACTGTTTTTT. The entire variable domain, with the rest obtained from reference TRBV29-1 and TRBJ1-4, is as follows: SAVISQKPSRDICQRGTSLTIQCQVDSQVTMMFWYRQQPGQSLTLIATANQGSEATYESGFVIDKFPISRPNLTFSTLTVSNMSPEDSSIYLCSVRDRTATNEKLFFGSGTQLSVL.

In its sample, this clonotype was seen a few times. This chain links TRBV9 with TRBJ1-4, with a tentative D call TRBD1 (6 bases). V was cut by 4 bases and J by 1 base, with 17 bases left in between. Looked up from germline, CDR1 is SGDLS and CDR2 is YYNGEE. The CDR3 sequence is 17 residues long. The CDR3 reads CASSPRARGGTNEKLFF. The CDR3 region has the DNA TGTGCCAGCAGCCCCCGTGCAAGGGGGGGAACTAATGAAAAACTGTTTTTT. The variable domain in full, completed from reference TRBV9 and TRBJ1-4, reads DSGVTQTPKHLITATGQRVTLRCSPRSGDLSVYWYQQSLDQGLQFLIQYYNGEERAKGNILERFSAQQFPDLHSELNLSSLELGDSALYFCASSPRARGGTNEKLFFGSGTQLSVL.

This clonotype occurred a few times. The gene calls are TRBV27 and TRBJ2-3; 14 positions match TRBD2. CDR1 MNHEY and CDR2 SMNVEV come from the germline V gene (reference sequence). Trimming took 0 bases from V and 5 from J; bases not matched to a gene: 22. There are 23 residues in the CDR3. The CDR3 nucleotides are TGTGCCAGCAGTTTATCAACCCACATCAGGGGACTAGCGGGAGTCGGAGCACAAGATACGCAGTATTTT. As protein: CASSLSTHIRGLAGVGAQDTQYF.

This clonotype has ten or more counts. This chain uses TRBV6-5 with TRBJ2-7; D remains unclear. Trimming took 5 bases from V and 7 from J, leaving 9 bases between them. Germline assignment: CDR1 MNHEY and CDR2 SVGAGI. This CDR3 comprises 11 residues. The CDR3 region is CASSRLWEQYF. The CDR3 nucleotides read TGTGCCAGCAGTAGACTGTGGGAGCAGTACTTC.

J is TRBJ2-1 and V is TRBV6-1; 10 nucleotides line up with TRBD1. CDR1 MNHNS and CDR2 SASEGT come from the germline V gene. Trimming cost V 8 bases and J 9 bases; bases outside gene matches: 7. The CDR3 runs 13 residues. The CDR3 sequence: CASRDRGSGEQFF. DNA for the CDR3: TGTGCCAGCCGGGACAGGGGATCCGGTGAGCAGTTCTTC.

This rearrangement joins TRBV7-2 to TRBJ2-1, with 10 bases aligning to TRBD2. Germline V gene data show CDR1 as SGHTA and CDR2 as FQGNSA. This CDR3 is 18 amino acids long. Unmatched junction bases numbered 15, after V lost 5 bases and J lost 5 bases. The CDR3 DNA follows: TGTGCCAGCAGCCGAACTTCCGGGACTAGCGCAAAAAACAATGAGCAGTTCTTC. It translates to CASSRTSGTSAKNNEQFF.

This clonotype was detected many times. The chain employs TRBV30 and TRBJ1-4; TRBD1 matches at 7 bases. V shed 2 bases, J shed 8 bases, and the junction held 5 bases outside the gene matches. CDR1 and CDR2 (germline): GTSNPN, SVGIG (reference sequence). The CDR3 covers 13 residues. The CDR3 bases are TGTGCCTGGAGTCGGGACAGCGGCGAAAAACTGTTTTTT. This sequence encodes CAWSRDSGEKLFF. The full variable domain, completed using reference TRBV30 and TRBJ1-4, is SQTIHQWPATLVQPVGSPLSLECTVEGTSNPNLYWYRQAAGRGLQLLFYSVGIGQISSEVPQNLSASRPQDRQFILSSKKLLLSDSGFYLCAWSRDSGEKLFFGSGTQLSVL.

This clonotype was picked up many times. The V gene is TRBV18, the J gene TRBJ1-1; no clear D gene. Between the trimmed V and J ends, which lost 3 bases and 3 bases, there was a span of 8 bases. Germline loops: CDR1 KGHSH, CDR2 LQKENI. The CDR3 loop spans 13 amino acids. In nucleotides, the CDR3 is TGTGCCAGCTCACCGCCGGGAGACACTGAAGCTTTCTTT. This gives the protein CASSPPGDTEAFF.

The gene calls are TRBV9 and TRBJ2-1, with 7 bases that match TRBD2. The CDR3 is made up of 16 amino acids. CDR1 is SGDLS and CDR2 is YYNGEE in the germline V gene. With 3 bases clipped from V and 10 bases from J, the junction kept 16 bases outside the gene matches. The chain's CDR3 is CASSAAGGSALLEQFF. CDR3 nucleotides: TGTGCCAGCAGCGCAGCCGGCGGGAGCGCTTTGTTAGAGCAGTTCTTC.

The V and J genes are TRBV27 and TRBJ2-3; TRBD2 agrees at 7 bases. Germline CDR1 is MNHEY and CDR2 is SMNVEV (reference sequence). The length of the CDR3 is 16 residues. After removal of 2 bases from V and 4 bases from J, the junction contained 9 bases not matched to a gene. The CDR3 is CASSLATTSSPDTQYF. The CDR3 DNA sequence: TGTGCCAGCAGTTTAGCCACGACTAGCTCCCCAGATACGCAGTATTTT.

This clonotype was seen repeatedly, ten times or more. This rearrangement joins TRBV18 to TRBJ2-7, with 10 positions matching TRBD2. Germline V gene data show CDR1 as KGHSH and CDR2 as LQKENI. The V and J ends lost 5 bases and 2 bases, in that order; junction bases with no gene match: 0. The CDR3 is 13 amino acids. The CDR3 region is CASSGTSAYEQYF. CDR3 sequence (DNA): TGTGCCAGCTCAGGGACTAGCGCCTACGAGCAGTACTTC.

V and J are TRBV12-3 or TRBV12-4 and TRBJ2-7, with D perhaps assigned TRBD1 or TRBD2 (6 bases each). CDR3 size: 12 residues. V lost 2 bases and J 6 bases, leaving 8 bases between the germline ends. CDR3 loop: CASSLWGAEQYF. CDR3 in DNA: TGTGCCAGCAGTTTATGGGGGGCCGAGCAGTACTTC.

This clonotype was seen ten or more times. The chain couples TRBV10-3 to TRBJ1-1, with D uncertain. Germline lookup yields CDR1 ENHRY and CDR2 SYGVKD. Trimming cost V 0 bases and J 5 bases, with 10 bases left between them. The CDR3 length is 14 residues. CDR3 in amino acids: CAISESGSGTEAFF. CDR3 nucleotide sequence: TGTGCCATCAGTGAGTCGGGCAGCGGTACTGAAGCTTTCTTT.